The rows below give T cell receptor beta chains drawn from one sample of a study of OX40 agonist ivuxolimab in advanced cancers. The method was immunoSEQ multiplex PCR; TCRdb's version includes in-frame clones alone and lacks a portion of them. The sample has 35,000 to 45,000 clones; 70% to 85% are singletons. The sample here was CD4+ or CD8+ T cells sorted from blood, taken in a trial of the OX40 agonist ivuxolimab. These receptors were collected from an adult with an advanced solid tumor such as melanoma, head and neck, liver or kidney cancer. Each CDR3 is given with its conserved first and last residue. A D gene is named only where the DNA matches it firmly.

TRBD2	TRBJ2-3	TRBV28	CASSLPGGNTDTQYF	TGTGCCAGCAGTTTACCGGGGGGAAACACAGATACGCAGTATTTT
TRBD1	TRBJ1-1	TRBV6-5	CASKLQGSEAFF	TGTGCCAGCAAACTACAGGGGAGTGAAGCTTTCTTT
NA	TRBJ1-2	TRBV29-1	CSVDGGRWGGYTF	TGCAGCGTTGATGGGGGGCGATGGGGTGGCTACACCTTC
TRBD2	TRBJ2-3	TRBV9	CASSEGRASGGLDTQYF	TGTGCCAGCAGCGAGGGTCGGGCTAGCGGGGGCTTGGATACGCAGTATTTT
NA	TRBJ2-2	TRBV5-4	CASSPAERNTGELFF	TGTGCCAGCAGCCCGGCGGAGAGGAACACCGGGGAGCTGTTTTTT
NA	TRBJ1-1	TRBV5-1	CASSLGELAEAFF	TGCGCCAGCAGCTTGGGCGAATTAGCTGAAGCTTTCTTT
NA	TRBJ2-5	TRBV5-4	CASREAGRNQETQYF	TGTGCCAGCAGGGAAGCCGGGAGAAATCAAGAGACCCAGTACTTC
TRBD1	TRBJ1-5	TRBV27	CASSPTFDREVQPQHF	TGTGCCAGCAGTCCTACCTTCGACAGGGAGGTTCAGCCCCAGCATTTT
TRBD2	TRBJ2-3	TRBV16	CASSLAGGNTDTQYF	TGTGCCAGCAGCCTAGCGGGAGGCAACACAGATACGCAGTATTTT
TRBD2	TRBJ2-1	TRBV19	CASSPGTSRYNEQFF	TGTGCCAGTAGTCCAGGGACTAGCCGCTACAATGAGCAGTTCTTC